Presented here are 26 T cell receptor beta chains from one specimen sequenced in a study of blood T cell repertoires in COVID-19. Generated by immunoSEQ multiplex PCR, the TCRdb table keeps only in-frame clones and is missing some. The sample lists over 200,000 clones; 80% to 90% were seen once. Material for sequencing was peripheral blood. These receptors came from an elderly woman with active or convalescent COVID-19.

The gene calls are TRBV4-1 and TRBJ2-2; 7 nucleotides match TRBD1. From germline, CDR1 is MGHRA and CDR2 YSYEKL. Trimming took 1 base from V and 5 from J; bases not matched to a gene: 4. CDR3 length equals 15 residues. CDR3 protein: CASSQGPGQTGELFF. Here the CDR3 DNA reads TGCGCCAGCAGCCAAGGGCCGGGACAGACCGGGGAGCTGTTTTTT.

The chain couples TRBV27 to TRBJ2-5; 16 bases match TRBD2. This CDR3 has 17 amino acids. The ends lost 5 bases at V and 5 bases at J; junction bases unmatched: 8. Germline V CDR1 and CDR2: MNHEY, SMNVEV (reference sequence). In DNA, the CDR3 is TGTGCCAGCAGTCCGGGGACTAGCGGGGGGGTGCTGGAGACCCAGTACTTC. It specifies CASSPGTSGGVLETQYF.

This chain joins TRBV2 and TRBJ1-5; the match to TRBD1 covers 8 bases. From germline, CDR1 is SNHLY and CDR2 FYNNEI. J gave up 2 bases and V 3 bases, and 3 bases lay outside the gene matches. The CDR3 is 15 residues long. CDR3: CASSDRGLGNQPQHF. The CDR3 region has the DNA TGTGCCAGCAGTGACAGGGGGCTGGGCAATCAGCCCCAGCATTTT.

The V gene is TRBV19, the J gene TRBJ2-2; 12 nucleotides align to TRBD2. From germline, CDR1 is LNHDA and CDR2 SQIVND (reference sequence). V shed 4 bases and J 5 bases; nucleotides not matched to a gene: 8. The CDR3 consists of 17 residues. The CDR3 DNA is TGTGCCAGTAGTACCTATGCCGGGACTAGCGGGACCGGGGAGCTGTTTTTT. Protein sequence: CASSTYAGTSGTGELFF.

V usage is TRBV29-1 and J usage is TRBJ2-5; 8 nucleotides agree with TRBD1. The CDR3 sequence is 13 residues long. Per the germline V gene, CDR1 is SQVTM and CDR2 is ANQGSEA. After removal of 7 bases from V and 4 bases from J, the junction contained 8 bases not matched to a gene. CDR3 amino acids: CSAHRGNTETQYF. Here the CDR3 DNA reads TGCAGCGCACACAGGGGGAATACAGAGACCCAGTACTTC.

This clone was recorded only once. The CDR3 sequence is CASSTESGSSYNEQFF. The CDR3 region has the DNA TGTGCCAGCAGCACGGAAAGCGGGAGCTCCTACAATGAGCAGTTCTTC. The chain joins TRBV7-2 to TRBJ2-1; 8 bases match TRBD2. CDR1 and CDR2 from the germline V gene are SGHTA and FQGNSA. The V segment lost 5 bases and the J segment 0 bases; nucleotides outside the gene matches: 6. The CDR3 covers 16 residues. The variable domain in full, completed from reference TRBV7-2 and TRBJ2-1, reads GAGVSQSPSNKVTEKGKDVELRCDPISGHTALYWYRQSLGQGLEFLIYFQGNSAPDKSGLPSDRFSAERTGGSVSTLTIQRTQQEDSAVYLCASSTESGSSYNEQFFGPGTRLTVL.

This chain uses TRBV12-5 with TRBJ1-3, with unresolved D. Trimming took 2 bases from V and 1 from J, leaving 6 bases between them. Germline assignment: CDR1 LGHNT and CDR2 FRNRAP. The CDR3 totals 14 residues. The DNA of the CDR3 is TGTGCTAGTGGTTTGTCGGGGTCTGGAAACACCATATATTTT. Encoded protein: CASGLSGSGNTIYF.

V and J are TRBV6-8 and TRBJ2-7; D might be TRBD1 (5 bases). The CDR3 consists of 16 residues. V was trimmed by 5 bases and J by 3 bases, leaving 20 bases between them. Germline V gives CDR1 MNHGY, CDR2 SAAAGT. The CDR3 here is CASSHGHRPVDYEQYF. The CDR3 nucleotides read TGTGCCAGCAGTCACGGACACAGGCCGGTGGACTACGAGCAGTACTTC.

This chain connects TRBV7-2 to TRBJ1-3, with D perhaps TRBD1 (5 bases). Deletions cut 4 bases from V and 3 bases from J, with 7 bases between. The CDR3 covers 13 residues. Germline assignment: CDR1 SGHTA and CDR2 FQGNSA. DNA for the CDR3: TGTGCCAGCAGCTCAGGGATTGGAAACACCATATATTTT. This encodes CASSSGIGNTIYF.

CDR3 coding DNA: TGTGCCAGTAGTGCCGACAGGGGATCCTATAATTCACCCCTCCACTTT. The encoded protein is CASSADRGSYNSPLHF. The chain carries TRBV19 and TRBJ1-6; 8 bases fit TRBD1. This CDR3 has 16 amino acids. The germline gives CDR1 LNHDA, CDR2 SQIVND (reference sequence). The V and J ends lost 5 bases and 1 base, in that order; junction bases with no gene match: 4.

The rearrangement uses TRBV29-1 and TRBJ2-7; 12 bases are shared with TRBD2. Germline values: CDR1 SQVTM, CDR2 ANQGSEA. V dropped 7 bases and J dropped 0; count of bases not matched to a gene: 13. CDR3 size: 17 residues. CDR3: CSAGGGLAGYRSYEQYF. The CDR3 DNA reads TGCAGCGCTGGGGGGGGACTAGCGGGTTATCGCTCCTACGAGCAGTACTTC.

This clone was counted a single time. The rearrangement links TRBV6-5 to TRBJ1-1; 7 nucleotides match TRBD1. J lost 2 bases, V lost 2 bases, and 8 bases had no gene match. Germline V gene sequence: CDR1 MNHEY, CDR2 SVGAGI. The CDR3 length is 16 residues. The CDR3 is CASSYLNRGVNTEAFF. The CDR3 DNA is TGTGCCAGCAGTTACCTCAACAGGGGCGTAAACACTGAAGCTTTCTTT.

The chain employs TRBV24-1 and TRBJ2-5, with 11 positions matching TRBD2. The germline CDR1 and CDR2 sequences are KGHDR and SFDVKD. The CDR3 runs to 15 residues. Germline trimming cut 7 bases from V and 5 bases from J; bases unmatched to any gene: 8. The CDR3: CATSLSGGALETQYF. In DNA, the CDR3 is TGTGCCACCAGCCTTAGCGGGGGGGCCTTGGAGACCCAGTACTTC.

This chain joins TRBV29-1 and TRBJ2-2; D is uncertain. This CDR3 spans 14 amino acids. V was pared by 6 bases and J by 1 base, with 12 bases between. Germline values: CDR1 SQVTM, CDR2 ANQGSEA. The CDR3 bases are TGCAGCGTACGAATTAGTAGGAACACCGGGGAGCTGTTTTTT. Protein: CSVRISRNTGELFF.

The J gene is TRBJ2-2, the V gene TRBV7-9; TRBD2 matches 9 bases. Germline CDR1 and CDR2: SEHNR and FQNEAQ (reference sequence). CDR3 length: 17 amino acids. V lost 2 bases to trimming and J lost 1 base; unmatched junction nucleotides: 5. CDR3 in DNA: TGTGCCAGCAGCTTACCTAGCGGGGAGGAGAACACCGGGGAGCTGTTTTTT. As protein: CASSLPSGEENTGELFF.

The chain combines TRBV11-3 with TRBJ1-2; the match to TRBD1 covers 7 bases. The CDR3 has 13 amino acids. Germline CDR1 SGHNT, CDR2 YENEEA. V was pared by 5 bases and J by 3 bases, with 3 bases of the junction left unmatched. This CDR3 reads CASSPGGYYGYTF. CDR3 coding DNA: TGTGCCAGCAGCCCAGGGGGATACTATGGCTACACCTTC.

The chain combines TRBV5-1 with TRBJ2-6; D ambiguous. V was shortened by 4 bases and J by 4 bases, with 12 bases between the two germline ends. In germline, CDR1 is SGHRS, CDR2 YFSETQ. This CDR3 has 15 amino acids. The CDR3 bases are TGCGCCAGCAGCGCCCCCGGGTCAGGGGCCAACGTCCTGACTTTC. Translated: CASSAPGSGANVLTF.

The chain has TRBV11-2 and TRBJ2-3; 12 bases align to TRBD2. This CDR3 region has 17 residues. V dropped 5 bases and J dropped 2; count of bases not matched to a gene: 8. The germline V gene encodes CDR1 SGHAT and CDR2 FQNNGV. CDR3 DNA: TGTGCCAGCAGCACGTTTTGGACTAGCGGGGCCACAGATACGCAGTATTTT. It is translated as CASSTFWTSGATDTQYF.

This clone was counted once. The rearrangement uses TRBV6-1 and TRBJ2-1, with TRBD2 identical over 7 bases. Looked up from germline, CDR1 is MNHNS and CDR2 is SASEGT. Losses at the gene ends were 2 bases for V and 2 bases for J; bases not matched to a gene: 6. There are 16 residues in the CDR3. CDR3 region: CASSESLAAPYNEQFF. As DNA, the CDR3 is TGTGCCAGCAGTGAAAGTCTAGCGGCCCCCTACAATGAGCAGTTCTTC.

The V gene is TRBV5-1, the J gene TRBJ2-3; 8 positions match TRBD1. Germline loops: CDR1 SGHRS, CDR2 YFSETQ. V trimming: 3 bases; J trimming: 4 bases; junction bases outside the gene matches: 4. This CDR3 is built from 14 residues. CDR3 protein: CASSSWTGPDTQYF. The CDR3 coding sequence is TGCGCCAGCAGCTCCTGGACAGGGCCAGATACGCAGTATTTT.

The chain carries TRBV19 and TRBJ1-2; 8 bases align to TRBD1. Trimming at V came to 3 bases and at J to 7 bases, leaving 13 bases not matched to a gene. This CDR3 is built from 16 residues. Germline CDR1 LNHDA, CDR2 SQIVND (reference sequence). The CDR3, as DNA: TGTGCCAGTAGTATTTCTTTTGGCGCCAGGGGGCTTGGCTACACCTTC. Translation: CASSISFGARGLGYTF.

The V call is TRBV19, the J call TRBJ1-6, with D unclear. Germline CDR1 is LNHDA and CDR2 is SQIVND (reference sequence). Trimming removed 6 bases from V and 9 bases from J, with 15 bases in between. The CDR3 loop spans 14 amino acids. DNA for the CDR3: TGTGCCAGTAGCTCCGGGCGCGAGGGTTCACCCCTCCACTTT. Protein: CASSSGREGSPLHF.

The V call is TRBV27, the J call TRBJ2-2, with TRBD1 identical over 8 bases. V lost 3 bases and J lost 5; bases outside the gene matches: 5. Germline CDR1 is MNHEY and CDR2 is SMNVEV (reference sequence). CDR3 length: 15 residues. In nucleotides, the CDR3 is TGTGCCAGCAGTTTCGACAGGGGATCGACCGGGGAGCTGTTTTTT. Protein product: CASSFDRGSTGELFF.

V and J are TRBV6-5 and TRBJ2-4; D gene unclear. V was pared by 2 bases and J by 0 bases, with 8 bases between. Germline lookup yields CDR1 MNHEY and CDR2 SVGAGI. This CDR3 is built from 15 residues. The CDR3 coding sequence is TGTGCCAGCAGTTACACAGCAACAGCCAAAAACATTCAGTACTTC. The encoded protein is CASSYTATAKNIQYF.

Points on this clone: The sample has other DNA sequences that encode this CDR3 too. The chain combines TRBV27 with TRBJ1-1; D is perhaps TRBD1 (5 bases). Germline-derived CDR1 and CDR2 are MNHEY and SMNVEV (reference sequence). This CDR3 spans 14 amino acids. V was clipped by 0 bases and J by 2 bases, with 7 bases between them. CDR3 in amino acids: CASSLSGGNTEAFF. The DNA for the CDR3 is TGTGCCAGCAGTTTATCGGGGGGAAACACTGAAGCTTTCTTT.

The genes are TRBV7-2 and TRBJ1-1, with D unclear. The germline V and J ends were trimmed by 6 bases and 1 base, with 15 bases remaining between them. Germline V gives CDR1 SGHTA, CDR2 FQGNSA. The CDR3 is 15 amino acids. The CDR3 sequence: CASSRDPGSNTEAFF. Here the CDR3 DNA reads TGTGCCAGCAGTAGAGACCCGGGGTCGAACACTGAAGCTTTCTTT.